These 3 T cell receptor beta chains came from one sample sequenced in a study of cytomegalovirus exposure and HLA in healthy donors. Profiled with immunoSEQ multiplex PCR; TCRdb holds only in-frame clones, not every one. Of fewer than 200,000 clones in the sample, just under 90% were seen once. Source material: PBMCs. The receptors originated from a woman in her twenties or thirties in good health and CMV-seronegative.

This chain connects TRBV7-2 to TRBJ2-7, with D possibly TRBD1 on 5 matching bases. V shed 5 bases and J shed 2 bases, with 19 bases lying between them. Germline assignment: CDR1 SGHTA and CDR2 FQGNSA. The CDR3 is 16 residues long. The DNA of the CDR3 is TGTGCCAGCAGCCGAGAACAGGCAACTGCCACCTACGAGCAGTACTTC. This translates into CASSREQATATYEQYF.

This sequence joins TRBV29-1 and TRBJ2-5; 15 bases are shared with TRBD2. The germline V gene has CDR1 SQVTM and CDR2 ANQGSEA. The CDR3 loop spans 21 amino acids. The trim removed 1 base at V and 3 bases at J, leaving 18 bases unmatched. CDR3 residues: CSVEGGGRPGLAGGLKETQYF. The CDR3 DNA sequence: TGCAGCGTTGAAGGGGGGGGGAGACCGGGACTAGCGGGGGGCCTGAAAGAGACCCAGTACTTC.

The chain employs TRBV27 and TRBJ2-7; D perhaps matches TRBD1 (6 bases). Germline assignment: CDR1 MNHEY and CDR2 SMNVEV (reference sequence). V was pared by 5 bases and J by 5 bases, with 10 bases between. CDR3 length: 12 residues. CDR3 in DNA: TGTGCCAGCAGTCCAAACAGGGACGAGCAGTACTTC. Translating it yields CASSPNRDEQYF.